The 19 T cell receptor beta chains presented below share a single source sample, sequenced in a study of T cell responses to AZD1222 COVID-19 vaccine. Sequencing used immunoSEQ multiplex PCR; TCRdb keeps in-frame clones, though not all of them. Of around 95,000 clones listed, 80% to 90% are singletons. The sequences come from peripheral blood, collected on day 0 of MenACWY control vaccination. Receptors originate from an adult in good health.

This clone was seen a few times. This chain connects TRBV24-1 to TRBJ2-1; tentatively, D is TRBD2 (5 bases). The V gene's germline CDR1 is KGHDR and CDR2 SFDVKD. The CDR3 covers 12 residues. V gave up 6 bases and J gave up 5 bases, with 7 bases separating them. In nucleotides, the CDR3 is TGTGCCACCAGTAGGCGGGACAATGAGCAGTTCTTC. This encodes CATSRRDNEQFF.

The chain employs TRBV28 and TRBJ1-2, with D unresolved. The CDR3 has 11 amino acids. V shed 10 bases and J shed 6 bases, with 12 bases lying between them. Germline CDR1 is MDHEN and CDR2 is SYDVKM. CDR3 protein: CAIQTGNGYTF. As DNA, the CDR3 is TGTGCCATCCAGACGGGGAATGGCTACACCTTC.

The sample holds a few counts of this clone. The V gene is TRBV7-2, the J gene TRBJ1-2; possible D gene TRBD1, 5 bases. The CDR3 has 15 residues. Germline CDR1 reads SGHTA; CDR2 reads FQGNSA. The ends were cut back, 5 bases at V and 5 bases at J, with 18 bases in the middle. CDR3 sequence reads: CASSPFAGTLYGYTF. In DNA form, the CDR3 reads TGTGCCAGCAGCCCCTTCGCTGGGACGCTTTATGGCTACACCTTC.

The J gene is TRBJ2-1, the V gene TRBV19; D is possibly TRBD1 (6 bases). The CDR3 covers 20 residues. The germline V gene has CDR1 LNHDA and CDR2 SQIVND (reference sequence). V was cut by 4 bases and J by 5 bases, with 30 bases left in between. The CDR3 DNA reads as TGTGCCAGTAGTAAAGGGGACCGGGGACAACTACTCTCGGAGAACAATGAGCAGTTCTTC. This translates into CASSKGDRGQLLSENNEQFF.

This clone has only one observation. The chain recombines TRBV15 with TRBJ2-7; D perhaps matches TRBD2 (5 bases). Trimming pared 0 bases from V and 6 bases from J, leaving 9 bases between. The CDR3 is 13 amino acids. Germline V gene data show CDR1 as LNHNV and CDR2 as YYDKDF (reference sequence). The CDR3 region has the DNA TGTGCCACCAGCAGAGATAGGAGGAGCGAGCAGTACTTC. It translates to CATSRDRRSEQYF.

The genes are TRBV11-3 and TRBJ2-1, with TRBD2 matching 8 bases. The CDR3 runs to 15 residues. J was trimmed by 3 bases and V by 3 bases; bases with no gene match: 4. Germline values: CDR1 SGHNT, CDR2 YENEEA. The CDR3 nucleotides are TGTGCCAGCAGCTTGAGGCTAGCGGGCTACAATGAGCAGTTCTTC. Its translation: CASSLRLAGYNEQFF.

This clone was detected a few times. The rearrangement uses TRBV10-3 and TRBJ2-2; TRBD2 aligns across 8 bases. Germline V gene sequence: CDR1 ENHRY, CDR2 SYGVKD. V shed 5 bases and J 4 bases; nucleotides not matched to a gene: 6. The CDR3 has 15 amino acids. The CDR3 bases are TGTGCCATCAGTACAAGCGGGAGCGGCACCGGGGAGCTGTTTTTT. Its translation is CAISTSGSGTGELFF.

The rearrangement joins TRBV10-3 to TRBJ1-5; 8 nucleotides agree with TRBD1. Germline V gene lookup returns CDR1 ENHRY and CDR2 SYGVKD. The CDR3 length is 14 residues. The trim removed 7 bases at V and 7 bases at J, leaving 9 bases unmatched. The DNA for the CDR3 is TGTGCCATCATTAAGAGGACAGGGCGCCAGCCCCAGCATTTT. Amino acids: CAIIKRTGRQPQHF.

The sample holds a few counts of this clone. V gene TRBV4-3 combines with J gene TRBJ1-4, with D unclear. The length of the CDR3 is 17 residues. Germline CDR1 LGHNA, CDR2 YSLEER. The V and J ends lost 0 bases and 8 bases respectively, with 19 bases between them. The CDR3: CASSQEAPRGTWEKLFF. CDR3 DNA sequence: TGCGCCAGCAGCCAAGAAGCCCCCCGGGGTACTTGGGAAAAACTGTTTTTT.

The rearrangement uses TRBV7-3 and TRBJ1-1; D uncertain. The CDR3 length is 13 residues. V lost 3 bases, J lost 2 bases, and 7 bases lay in between. CDR1 SGHTA and CDR2 FQGTGA come from the germline V gene. CDR3 sequence reads: CASSFWRNTEAFF. CDR3 nucleotide sequence: TGTGCCAGCAGCTTTTGGCGAAACACTGAAGCTTTCTTT.

The rearrangement uses TRBV7-2 and TRBJ2-7; 7 nucleotides line up with TRBD2. The CDR3 is made up of 14 amino acids. CDR1 is SGHTA, CDR2 FQGNSA, per germline. V shed 5 bases, J shed 0 bases, and the junction held 4 bases outside the gene matches. The CDR3 region has the DNA TGTGCCAGCAGCCCGAGGGACTACTCCTACGAGCAGTACTTC. This gives the protein CASSPRDYSYEQYF.

The V and J genes are TRBV28 and TRBJ1-1; D call uncertain. The V end was cut by 7 bases, the J end by 0 bases, with 3 bases between. Looked up from germline, CDR1 is MDHEN and CDR2 is SYDVKM. The length of the CDR3 is 11 residues. CDR3 protein: CASTMNTEAFF. CDR3 coding DNA: TGTGCCAGCACGATGAACACTGAAGCTTTCTTT.

This clone was recorded only once. The genes are TRBV28 and TRBJ2-1; D is ambiguous. V was cut by 6 bases and J by 7 bases, with 13 bases left in between. CDR3 size: 13 residues. CDR1 is MDHEN, CDR2 SYDVKM, per germline. The DNA of the CDR3 is TGTGCCAGCAGCCCCAAATGGGGAAATGAGCAGTTCTTC. Translated: CASSPKWGNEQFF.

V is TRBV7-2 and J is TRBJ1-5; a possible D gene is TRBD1 (5 bases). CDR3 length equals 16 residues. V shed 6 bases and J shed 1 base, with 16 bases lying between them. CDR1 and CDR2 from the germline V gene are SGHTA and FQGNSA. In nucleotides, the CDR3 is TGTGCCAGCAGGGGAGGAGCTGGGGACAGCAATCAGCCCCAGCATTTT. Protein product: CASRGGAGDSNQPQHF.

V gene TRBV7-2 combines with J gene TRBJ2-7; D not resolved. The CDR3 totals 14 residues. The germline V gene has CDR1 SGHTA and CDR2 FQGNSA. V was pared by 5 bases and J by 6 bases, with 17 bases between. Here the CDR3 reads CASSPEPIRSEQYF. The CDR3 nucleotides are TGTGCCAGCAGCCCAGAGCCTATAAGGAGCGAGCAGTACTTC.

V usage is TRBV10-1 and J usage is TRBJ1-1; D uncertain. CDR1 WNHNN and CDR2 SYGVQD come from the germline V gene (reference sequence). Trimming stripped 7 bases from V and 3 bases from J, with 15 bases between. This CDR3 is 14 amino acids long. The CDR3 here is CASTSRVGDTEAFF. The CDR3 region has the DNA TGCGCCAGCACCAGTCGGGTCGGGGACACTGAAGCTTTCTTT.

In its sample, this clone was seen a few times. DNA of the CDR3: TGTGCCAGCAGCACAGAAATGAACACTGAAGCTTTCTTT. Translation: CASSTEMNTEAFF. This sequence joins TRBV6-5 and TRBJ1-1; D gene uncertain. The CDR3 length is 13 residues. Trimming shortened V by 6 bases and J by 0 bases, and 8 bases separated the two germline ends. Germline V gene sequence: CDR1 MNHEY, CDR2 SVGAGI.

The chain joins TRBV5-1 to TRBJ2-1; D not resolved. The germline V gene has CDR1 SGHRS and CDR2 YFSETQ. The CDR3 has 15 residues. Trimming removed 7 bases at V and 0 bases at J, with 14 bases between. CDR3 protein: CASAPGASSYNEQFF. The CDR3 DNA follows: TGCGCCAGCGCCCCAGGCGCGAGCTCCTACAATGAGCAGTTCTTC.

Only a few counts were recorded for this clone. The genes are TRBV24-1 and TRBJ1-1; D uncertain. The V end was cut by 0 bases, the J end by 7 bases, with 8 bases between. The germline CDR1 and CDR2 sequences are KGHDR and SFDVKD. CDR3 length: 13 amino acids. In DNA form, the CDR3 reads TGTGCCACCAGTGATTTGCACGGGGATGAAGCTTTCTTT. This encodes CATSDLHGDEAFF.